A single sample gave rise to the 17 T cell receptor beta chains below, sequenced in a study of a mutant IDH1 vaccine in newly diagnosed glioma. Their antigens remain unidentified. Data came from immunoSEQ multiplex PCR; TCRdb stores just in-frame clones and leaves some out. This sample carries tens of thousands of clones, 84% of them seen once, and the ten largest clones take around 3.3%. The time point was: week 11, during vaccination. Each dose delivered 300 ug of mutant IDH1 20-mer peptide subcutaneously with imiquimod. The sequences come from PBMCs, collected from a glioma patient whose treatment included an IDH1 peptide vaccine. The receptors shown here come from a man in his thirties or forties with glioma.

The genes are TRBV6-1 and TRBJ2-7; D remains ambiguous. The germline V gene has CDR1 MNHNS and CDR2 SASEGT. The CDR3 runs to 12 residues. V was shortened by 7 bases and J by 6 bases, with 13 bases between the two germline ends. CDR3 nucleotides: TGTGCCAGCAAGGTCGAACACGGCGAGCAGTACTTC. This codes for CASKVEHGEQYF.

This clone was seen only once. The rearrangement uses TRBV28 and TRBJ2-1, with D possibly matching TRBD2 (6 bases). This CDR3 is built from 18 residues. V lost 4 bases, J lost 2 bases, and 21 bases lay in between. CDR1 and CDR2 (germline): MDHEN, SYDVKM. In DNA form, the CDR3 reads TGTGCCAGCAGTTCTGGTTTTGAAGGGGACTCTACCTACAATGAGCAGTTCTTC. Translated, it gives CASSSGFEGDSTYNEQFF.

The V and J genes are TRBV7-2 and TRBJ2-2, with D unclear. V lost 5 bases and J lost 4, with 8 bases in between. The CDR3 extends over 13 amino acids. The germline CDR1 and CDR2 sequences are SGHTA and FQGNSA. CDR3 in DNA: TGTGCCAGCAGCCTCCGGGTCACCGGGGAGCTGTTTTTT. Its protein product is CASSLRVTGELFF.

The V call is TRBV27, the J call TRBJ2-7; 7 positions agree with TRBD1. The CDR3 length is 14 residues. The junction had 3 bases not matched to a gene; V was cut back by 4 bases and J by 0 bases. Germline V lookup: CDR1 MNHEY, CDR2 SMNVEV (reference sequence). CDR3 DNA: TGTGCCAGCAGTTCGGACAGGTCCTCCTACGAGCAGTACTTC. It codes for CASSSDRSSYEQYF.

This chain links TRBV11-2 with TRBJ1-1; D gene uncertain. The CDR3 is 12 residues long. Germline V gives CDR1 SGHAT, CDR2 FQNNGV. V lost 5 bases, J lost 3 bases, and 7 bases lay in between. In DNA, the CDR3 is TGTGCCAGCAGCATTGGCCACACTGAAGCTTTCTTT. Translation gives CASSIGHTEAFF.

This chain uses TRBV5-6 with TRBJ1-4; possible D gene TRBD1, 6 bases. The ends were cut back, 4 bases at V and 4 bases at J, with 14 bases in the middle. Germline assignment: CDR1 SGHDT and CDR2 YYEEEE. The CDR3 length is 15 residues. CDR3 in DNA: TGTGCCAGCAGCCTTGGGGACATCTTTAATGAAAAACTGTTTTTT. This codes for CASSLGDIFNEKLFF. Using reference TRBV5-6 and TRBJ1-4 for the parts outside the CDR3, the full variable domain is DAGVTQSPTHLIKTRGQQVTLRCSPKSGHDTVSWYQQALGQGPQFIFQYYEEEERQRGNFPDRFSGHQFPNYSSELNVNALLLGDSALYLCASSLGDIFNEKLFFGSGTQLSVL.

V usage is TRBV4-1 and J usage is TRBJ1-3, with 8 bases lining up with TRBD1. Germline-derived CDR1 and CDR2 are MGHRA and YSYEKL. With V trimmed by 1 base and J by 5 bases, 7 bases remained unmatched. CDR3 length equals 16 residues. The CDR3 nucleotides are TGCGCCAGCAGCCAAGTGGACAGGGTAGTGAGAAACACCATATATTTT. It is translated as CASSQVDRVVRNTIYF.

The sample holds a few counts of this clone. The CDR3: CAWSSPVPMNTEAFF. As DNA, the CDR3 is TGTGCCTGGAGTTCACCGGTCCCTATGAACACTGAAGCTTTCTTT. V usage is TRBV30 and J usage is TRBJ1-1; D call uncertain. Trimming cost V 2 bases and J 0 bases, with 13 bases left between them. Germline CDR1 reads GTSNPN; CDR2 reads SVGIG (reference sequence). This CDR3 comprises 15 residues.

The V and J genes are TRBV7-9 and TRBJ1-2, with no clear D. Germline CDR1 and CDR2: SEHNR and FQNEAQ (reference sequence). V shed 5 bases and J shed 8 bases, with 15 bases lying between them. CDR3 length equals 13 residues. The CDR3 loop reads CASSPTDRGGYTF. CDR3 bases: TGTGCCAGCAGCCCTACAGATCGAGGAGGCTACACCTTC.

The CDR3 DNA reads TGTGCCAGCAGCTTCCTGGGGACAGGGGTTGGGTCCGGGGCCAACGTCCTGACTTTC. Its protein product is CASSFLGTGVGSGANVLTF. This chain joins TRBV27 and TRBJ2-6; 10 positions match TRBD1. The germline V gene encodes CDR1 MNHEY and CDR2 SMNVEV (reference sequence). The V and J ends lost 6 bases and 4 bases, in that order; junction bases with no gene match: 15. CDR3 length: 19 amino acids.

The chain has TRBV7-2 and TRBJ2-1; 8 nucleotides line up with TRBD2. V gave up 1 base and J gave up 4 bases; unmatched junction bases: 12. This CDR3 spans 18 amino acids. Germline CDR1 reads SGHTA; CDR2 reads FQGNSA. CDR3: CASSLVAGGPGGYNEQFF. The CDR3 nucleotides read TGTGCCAGCAGCTTAGTCGCGGGAGGCCCCGGGGGTTACAATGAGCAGTTCTTC.

The chain has TRBV6-6 and TRBJ2-1; 10 bases are shared with TRBD2. With V trimmed by 6 bases and J by 6 bases, 8 bases remained unmatched. CDR1 and CDR2 (germline): MNHNY, SVGAGI (reference sequence). This CDR3 is built from 15 residues. For the CDR3, the DNA is TGTGCCAGCAGGGCTAGCGGGGGACCTTTCAATGAGCAGTTCTTC. Translated: CASRASGGPFNEQFF.

This clone appeared a single time. This chain uses TRBV9 with TRBJ1-1; 7 bases fit TRBD1. The CDR3 is 17 amino acids. Germline-derived CDR1 and CDR2 are SGDLS and YYNGEE. The V segment lost 0 bases and the J segment 2 bases; nucleotides outside the gene matches: 10. The CDR3 spells CASSVGVVQGPNTEAFF. CDR3 in DNA: TGTGCCAGCAGCGTAGGGGTGGTACAGGGGCCAAACACTGAAGCTTTCTTT. Full variable domain (rest looked up from reference TRBV9 and TRBJ1-1): DSGVTQTPKHLITATGQRVTLRCSPRSGDLSVYWYQQSLDQGLQFLIQYYNGEERAKGNILERFSAQQFPDLHSELNLSSLELGDSALYFCASSVGVVQGPNTEAFFGQGTRLTVV.

The V and J genes are TRBV28 and TRBJ2-7, with TRBD2 identical over 8 bases. In germline, CDR1 is MDHEN, CDR2 SYDVKM. The junction had 3 bases not matched to a gene; V was cut back by 1 base and J by 4 bases. The CDR3 has 14 residues. The CDR3 DNA sequence: TGTGCCAGCAGTTTATACGGGAGGGCGTACGAGCAGTACTTC. Its protein product is CASSLYGRAYEQYF.

The chain joins TRBV9 to TRBJ1-3, with TRBD1 identical over 10 bases. This CDR3 contains 14 residues. Germline CDR1 and CDR2: SGDLS and YYNGEE. The V segment lost 8 bases and the J segment 2 bases; nucleotides outside the gene matches: 4. Written as DNA, the CDR3 is TGTGCCAGTGGGGGGACAGGGGCTGGAAACACCATATATTTT. Protein: CASGGTGAGNTIYF.

The chain carries TRBV7-9 and TRBJ2-7, with D maybe TRBD1 (6 bases). CDR1 is SEHNR, CDR2 FQNEAQ, per germline (reference sequence). The germline V and J ends were trimmed by 5 bases and 3 bases, with 23 bases remaining between them. The CDR3 has 17 amino acids. CDR3 protein: CASSKRKDSRRGYEQYF. The DNA for the CDR3 is TGTGCCAGCAGCAAACGGAAGGACAGCCGAAGGGGCTACGAGCAGTACTTC.

V usage is TRBV6-5 and J usage is TRBJ2-7, with D possibly TRBD1 on 6 matching bases. Per germline, CDR1 MNHEY and CDR2 SVGAGI. The CDR3 is made up of 15 amino acids. Trimming pared 6 bases from V and 2 bases from J, leaving 17 bases between. The CDR3 DNA reads TGTGCCAGCAGGCGTACAGGGTTAGGGGCCTACGAGCAGTACTTC. This gives the protein CASRRTGLGAYEQYF.